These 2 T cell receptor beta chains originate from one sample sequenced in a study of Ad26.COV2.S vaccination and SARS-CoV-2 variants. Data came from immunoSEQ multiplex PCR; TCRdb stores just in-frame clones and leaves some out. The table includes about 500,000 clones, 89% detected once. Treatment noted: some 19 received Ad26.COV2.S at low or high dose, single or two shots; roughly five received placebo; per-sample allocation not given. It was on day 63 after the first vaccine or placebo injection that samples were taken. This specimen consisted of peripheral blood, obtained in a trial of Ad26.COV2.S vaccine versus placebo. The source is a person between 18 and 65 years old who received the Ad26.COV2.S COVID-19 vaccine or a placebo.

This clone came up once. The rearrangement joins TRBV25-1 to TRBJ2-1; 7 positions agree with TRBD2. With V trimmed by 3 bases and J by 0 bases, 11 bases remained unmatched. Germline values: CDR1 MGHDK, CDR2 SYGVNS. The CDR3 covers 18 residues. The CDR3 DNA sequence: TGTGCCAGCAGTGAGTCCCCTAGCGGTCTAAGCTCCTACAATGAGCAGTTCTTC. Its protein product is CASSESPSGLSSYNEQFF.

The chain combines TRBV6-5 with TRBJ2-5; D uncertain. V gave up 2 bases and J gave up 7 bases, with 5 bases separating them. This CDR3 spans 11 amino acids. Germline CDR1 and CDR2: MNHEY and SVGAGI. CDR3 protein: CASSYKGTQYF. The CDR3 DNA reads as TGTGCCAGCAGTTACAAAGGGACCCAGTACTTC.